This T cell receptor beta chain was identified during a study of memory CD4+ T cells and cytomegalovirus serostatus. Regarding the study as a whole: CMV serostatus prediction reached median AUC about 0.95, or 0.9 with US-trained model. Suggested: most of the CMV-linked TCR signature lies in CD4+ memory cells.

The sort gate was single viable CD3+CD4+CD8-CD45RO+ cells for memory CD4+ T cells. Details on this clone: Its antigen is currently unknown.

Generated by immunoSEQ multiplex PCR, the TCRdb table keeps only in-frame clones and is missing some. The sample includes over 45,000 clones, less than 85% of them seen just once. V gave up 2 bases and J gave up 0 bases; unmatched junction bases: 2. Germline-derived CDR1 and CDR2 are SGHVS and FQNEAQ. This CDR3 is built from 15 residues. This TCR came from an adult in good health and CMV-seronegative. Some clones in this sample may be carry-over from other donors' samples. The sample was memory CD4+ T cells from blood. This chain uses TRBV7-8 with TRBJ2-7; 9 nucleotides line up with TRBD1. CDR3 nucleotides: TGTGCCAGCAGCTTAACAGGGGGCGGCTCCTACGAGCAGTACTTC. Translating gives CASSLTGGGSYEQYF.